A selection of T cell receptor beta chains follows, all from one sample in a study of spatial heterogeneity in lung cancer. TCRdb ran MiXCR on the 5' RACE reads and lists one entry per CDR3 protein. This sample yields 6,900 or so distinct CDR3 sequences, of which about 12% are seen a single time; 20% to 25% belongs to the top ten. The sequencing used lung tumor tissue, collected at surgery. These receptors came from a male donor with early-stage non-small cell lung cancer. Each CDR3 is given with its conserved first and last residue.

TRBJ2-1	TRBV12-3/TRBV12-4	CASSSEHPPQFF
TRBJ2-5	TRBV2	CASSESDRETQYF
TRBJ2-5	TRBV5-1	CASSSSDGETQYF
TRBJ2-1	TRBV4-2	CASSQGTLAYEQFF
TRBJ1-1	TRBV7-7	CASSLAPQAEAFF
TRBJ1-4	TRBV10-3	CAISPQQGAEKLFF
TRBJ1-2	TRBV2	CASKESPGTLIYGYTF
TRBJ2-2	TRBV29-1	CSADRAGGELFF
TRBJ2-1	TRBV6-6	CASSYEAGRSNEQFF
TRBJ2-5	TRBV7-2	CASSPSLNQETQYF
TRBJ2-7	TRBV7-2	CASSSAGTAGYEQYF
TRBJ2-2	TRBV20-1	CSARGTLNTGELFF
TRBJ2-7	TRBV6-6	CASSRPFPGTSGNEQYF
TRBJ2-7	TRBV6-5	CASSRMGTSYPLEQYF
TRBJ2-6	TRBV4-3	CASSQRPRNRVSGANVLTF
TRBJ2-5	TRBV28	CASSRSGTGGWETQYF
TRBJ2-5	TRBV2	CASSLQGDWETQYF
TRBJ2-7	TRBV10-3	CAIYQGQGGEQYF
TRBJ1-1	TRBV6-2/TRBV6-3	CASRLDGLNTEAFF
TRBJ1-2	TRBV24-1	CATSSGTGVGYTF
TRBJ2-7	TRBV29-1	CSVRTQRDYEQYF
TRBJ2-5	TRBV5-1	CASSLVQDETQYF
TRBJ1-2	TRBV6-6	CASSYSDRQNYGYTF
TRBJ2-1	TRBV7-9	CASSLGSGGYNEQFF
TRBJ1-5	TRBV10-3	CAISESGGMAQPQHF
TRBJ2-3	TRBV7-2	CASSLYGTSTDTQYF
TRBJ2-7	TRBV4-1	CASSHLPGQGDYEQYF
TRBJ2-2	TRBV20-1	CSAARQGDTGELFF
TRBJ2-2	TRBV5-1	CASSQTSGRAALTGELFF
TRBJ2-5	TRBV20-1	CSATPGLAGVGQETQYF
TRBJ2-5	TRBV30	CAWSSVSTGRETQYF
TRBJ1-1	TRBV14	CASSQGVRGAQAFF
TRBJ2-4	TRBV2	CASSEGAGNIQYF
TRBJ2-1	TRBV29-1	CSVLAGVSSYNEQFF
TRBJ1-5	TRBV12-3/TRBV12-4	CASSSGTGVQPQHF
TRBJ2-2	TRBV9	CASSPGLIDAGELFF
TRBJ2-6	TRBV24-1	CATSDFPPRGSGANVLTF
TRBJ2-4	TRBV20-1	CSGYSAKNIQYF
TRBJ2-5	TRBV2	CAGGQQETQYF
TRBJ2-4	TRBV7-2	CASSGSAEHGGIQYF
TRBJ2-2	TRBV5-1	CASSFSGTGVTGELFF
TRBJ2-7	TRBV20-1	CSATDPGRTYEQYF
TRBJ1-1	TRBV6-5	CASSWGAEAFF
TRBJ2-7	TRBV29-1	CSVEGQGLVGQYF
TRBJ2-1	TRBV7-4	CASSRGQGDEQFF
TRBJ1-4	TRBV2	CASTRDRATNEKLFF
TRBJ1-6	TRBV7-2	CASTLDLGPLHF
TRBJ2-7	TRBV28	CASSVLTELTGGAYEQYF
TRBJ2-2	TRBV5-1	CASSLVPAGLNTGELFF
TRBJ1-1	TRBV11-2	CASSLVGTEAFF
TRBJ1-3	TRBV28	CASTPTGGSSGNTIYF
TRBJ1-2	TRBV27	CASGPLGQVSGYTF
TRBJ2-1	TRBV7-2	CASSPIVSGSNEQFF
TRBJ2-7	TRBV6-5	CASSIGTSGSYEQYF
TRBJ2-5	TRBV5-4	CASTQDTGGQETQYF
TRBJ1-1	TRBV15	CATSSGTSMNTEAFF